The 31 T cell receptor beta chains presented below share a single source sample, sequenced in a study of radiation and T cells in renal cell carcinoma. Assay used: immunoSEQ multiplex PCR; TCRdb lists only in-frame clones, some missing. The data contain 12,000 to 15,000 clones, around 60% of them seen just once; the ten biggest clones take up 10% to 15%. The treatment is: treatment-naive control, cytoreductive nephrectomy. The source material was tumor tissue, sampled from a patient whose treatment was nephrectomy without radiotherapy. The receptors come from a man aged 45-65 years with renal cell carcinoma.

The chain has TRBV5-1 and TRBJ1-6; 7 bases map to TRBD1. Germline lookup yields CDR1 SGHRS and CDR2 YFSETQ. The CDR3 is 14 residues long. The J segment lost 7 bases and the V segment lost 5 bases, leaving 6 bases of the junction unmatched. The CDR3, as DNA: TGCGCCAGCAGAGAGACAGGGAACAATTCACCCCTCCACTTT. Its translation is CASRETGNNSPLHF.

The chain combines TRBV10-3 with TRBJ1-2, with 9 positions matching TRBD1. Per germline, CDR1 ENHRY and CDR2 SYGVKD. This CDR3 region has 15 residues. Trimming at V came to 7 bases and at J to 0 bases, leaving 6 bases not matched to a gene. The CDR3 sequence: CAITTGGASNYGYTF. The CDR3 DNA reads TGTGCCATCACCACAGGGGGCGCGTCTAACTATGGCTACACCTTC.

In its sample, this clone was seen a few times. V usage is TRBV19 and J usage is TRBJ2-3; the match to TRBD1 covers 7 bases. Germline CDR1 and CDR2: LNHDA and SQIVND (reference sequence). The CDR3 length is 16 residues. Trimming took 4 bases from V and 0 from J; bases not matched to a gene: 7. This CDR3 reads CASSRTGGSSTDTQYF. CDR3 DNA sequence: TGTGCCAGTAGTAGGACAGGAGGCTCTAGCACAGATACGCAGTATTTT.

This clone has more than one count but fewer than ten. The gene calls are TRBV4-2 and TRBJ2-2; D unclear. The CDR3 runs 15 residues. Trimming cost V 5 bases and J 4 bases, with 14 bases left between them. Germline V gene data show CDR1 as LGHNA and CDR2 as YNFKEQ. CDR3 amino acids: CASSLGAVPTGELFF. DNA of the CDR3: TGTGCCAGCAGCTTGGGCGCGGTTCCCACCGGGGAGCTGTTTTTT.

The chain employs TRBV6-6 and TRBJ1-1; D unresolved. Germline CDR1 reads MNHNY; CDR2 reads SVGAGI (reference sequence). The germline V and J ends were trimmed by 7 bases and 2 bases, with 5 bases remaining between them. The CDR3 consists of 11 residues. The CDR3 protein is CASTYNTEAFF. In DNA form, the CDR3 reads TGTGCCAGCACCTATAACACTGAAGCTTTCTTT.

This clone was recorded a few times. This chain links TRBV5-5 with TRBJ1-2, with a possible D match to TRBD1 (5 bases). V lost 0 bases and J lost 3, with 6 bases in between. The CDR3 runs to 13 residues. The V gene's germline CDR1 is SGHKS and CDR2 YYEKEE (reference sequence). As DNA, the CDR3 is TGTGCCAGCAGCTTGGTAGGGGACTATGGCTACACCTTC. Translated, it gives CASSLVGDYGYTF.

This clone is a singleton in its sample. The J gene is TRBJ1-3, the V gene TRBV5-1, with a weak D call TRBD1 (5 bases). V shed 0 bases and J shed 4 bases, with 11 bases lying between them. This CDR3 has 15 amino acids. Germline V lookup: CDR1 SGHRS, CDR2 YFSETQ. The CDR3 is CASSLDGAGGNTIYF. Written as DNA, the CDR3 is TGCGCCAGCAGCTTGGATGGGGCAGGGGGAAACACCATATATTTT.

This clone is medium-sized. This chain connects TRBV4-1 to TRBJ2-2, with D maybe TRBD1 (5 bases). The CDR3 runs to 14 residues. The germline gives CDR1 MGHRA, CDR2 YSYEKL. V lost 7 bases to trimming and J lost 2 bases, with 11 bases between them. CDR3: CASTPTENTGELFF. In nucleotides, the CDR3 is TGCGCCAGCACCCCGACAGAAAACACCGGGGAGCTGTTTTTT.

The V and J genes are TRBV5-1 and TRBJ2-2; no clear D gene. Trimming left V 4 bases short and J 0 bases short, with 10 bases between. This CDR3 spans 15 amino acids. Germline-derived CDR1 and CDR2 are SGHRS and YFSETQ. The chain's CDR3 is CASSPRHSNTGELFF. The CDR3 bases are TGCGCCAGCAGCCCCCGACACTCGAACACCGGGGAGCTGTTTTTT.

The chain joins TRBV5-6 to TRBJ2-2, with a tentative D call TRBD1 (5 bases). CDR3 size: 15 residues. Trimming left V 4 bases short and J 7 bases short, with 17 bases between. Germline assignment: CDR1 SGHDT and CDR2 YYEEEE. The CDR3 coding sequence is TGTGCCAGCAGCCCCACCCCCAGGGTAATCGGGGAGCTGTTTTTT. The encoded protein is CASSPTPRVIGELFF.

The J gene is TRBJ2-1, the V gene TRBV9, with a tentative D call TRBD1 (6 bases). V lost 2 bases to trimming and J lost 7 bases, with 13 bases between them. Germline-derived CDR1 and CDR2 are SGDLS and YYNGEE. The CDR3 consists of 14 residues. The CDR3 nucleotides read TGTGCCAGCAGCGTGGGGGCCCGCACGAATGAGCAGTTCTTC. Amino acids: CASSVGARTNEQFF. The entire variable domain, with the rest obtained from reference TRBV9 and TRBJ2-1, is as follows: DSGVTQTPKHLITATGQRVTLRCSPRSGDLSVYWYQQSLDQGLQFLIQYYNGEERAKGNILERFSAQQFPDLHSELNLSSLELGDSALYFCASSVGARTNEQFFGPGTRLTVL.

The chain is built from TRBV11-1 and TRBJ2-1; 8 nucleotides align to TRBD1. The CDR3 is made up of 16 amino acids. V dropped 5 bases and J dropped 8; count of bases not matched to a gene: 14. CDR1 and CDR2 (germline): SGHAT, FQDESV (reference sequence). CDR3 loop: CASSQGTTGVKHEQFF. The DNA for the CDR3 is TGTGCCAGCAGCCAAGGGACGACAGGGGTAAAACATGAGCAGTTCTTC.

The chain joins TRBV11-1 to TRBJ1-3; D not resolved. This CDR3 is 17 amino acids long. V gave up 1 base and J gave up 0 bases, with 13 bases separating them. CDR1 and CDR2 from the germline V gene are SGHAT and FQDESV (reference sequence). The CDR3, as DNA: TGTGCCAGCAGCTTAGACCTCCGGACGGCCTCTGGAAACACCATATATTTT. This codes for CASSLDLRTASGNTIYF.

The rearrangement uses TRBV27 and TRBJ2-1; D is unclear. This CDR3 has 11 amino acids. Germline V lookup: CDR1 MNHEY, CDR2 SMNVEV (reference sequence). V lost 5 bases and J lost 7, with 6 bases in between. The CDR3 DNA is TGTGCCAGCAGTGGCCGAAATGAGCAGTTCTTC. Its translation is CASSGRNEQFF.

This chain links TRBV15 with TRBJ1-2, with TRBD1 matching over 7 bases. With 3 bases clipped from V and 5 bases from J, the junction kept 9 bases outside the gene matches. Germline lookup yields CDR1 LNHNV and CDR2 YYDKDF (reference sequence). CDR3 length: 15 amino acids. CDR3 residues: CATSSVEGARYGYTF. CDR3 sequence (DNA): TGTGCCACCAGCAGTGTTGAGGGGGCTAGGTATGGCTACACCTTC.

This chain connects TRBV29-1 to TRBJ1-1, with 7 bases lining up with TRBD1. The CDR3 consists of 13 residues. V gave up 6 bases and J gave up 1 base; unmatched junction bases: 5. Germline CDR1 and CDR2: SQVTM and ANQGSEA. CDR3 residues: CSVEGAGNTEAFF. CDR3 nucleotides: TGCAGCGTGGAGGGGGCCGGGAACACTGAAGCTTTCTTT.

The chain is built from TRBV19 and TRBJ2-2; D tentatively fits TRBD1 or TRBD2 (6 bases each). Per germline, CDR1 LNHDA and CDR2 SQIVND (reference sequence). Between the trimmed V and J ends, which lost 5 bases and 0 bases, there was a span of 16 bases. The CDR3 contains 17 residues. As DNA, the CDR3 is TGTGCCAGTAGTCCCTTCGACGGGGGCACGAACACCGGGGAGCTGTTTTTT. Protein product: CASSPFDGGTNTGELFF.

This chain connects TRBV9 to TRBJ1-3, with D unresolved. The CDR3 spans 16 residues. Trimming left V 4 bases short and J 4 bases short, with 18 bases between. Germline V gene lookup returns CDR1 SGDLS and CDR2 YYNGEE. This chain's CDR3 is CASSPYSGFGGNTIYF. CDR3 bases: TGTGCCAGCAGCCCTTACTCAGGCTTTGGCGGAAACACCATATATTTT. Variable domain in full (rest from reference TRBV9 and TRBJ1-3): DSGVTQTPKHLITATGQRVTLRCSPRSGDLSVYWYQQSLDQGLQFLIQYYNGEERAKGNILERFSAQQFPDLHSELNLSSLELGDSALYFCASSPYSGFGGNTIYFGEGSWLTVV.

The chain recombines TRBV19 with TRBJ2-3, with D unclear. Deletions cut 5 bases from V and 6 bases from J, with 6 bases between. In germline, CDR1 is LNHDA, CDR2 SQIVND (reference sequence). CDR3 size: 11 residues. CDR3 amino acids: CASSHRDTQYF. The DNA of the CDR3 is TGTGCCAGTAGTCATAGGGATACGCAGTATTTT.

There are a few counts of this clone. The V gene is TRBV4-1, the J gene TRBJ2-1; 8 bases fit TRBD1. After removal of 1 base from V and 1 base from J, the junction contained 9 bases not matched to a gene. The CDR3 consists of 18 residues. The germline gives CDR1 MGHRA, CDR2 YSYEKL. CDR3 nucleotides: TGCGCCAGCAGCCAAGTCCCACCAGACAGGGGATCCTACAATGAGCAGTTCTTC. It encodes CASSQVPPDRGSYNEQFF.

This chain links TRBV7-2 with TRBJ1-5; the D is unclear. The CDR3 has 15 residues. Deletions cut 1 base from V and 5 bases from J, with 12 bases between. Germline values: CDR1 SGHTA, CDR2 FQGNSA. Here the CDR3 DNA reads TGTGCCAGCAGCTTAGAATTAGGGCCGCATCAGCCCCAGCATTTT. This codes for CASSLELGPHQPQHF.

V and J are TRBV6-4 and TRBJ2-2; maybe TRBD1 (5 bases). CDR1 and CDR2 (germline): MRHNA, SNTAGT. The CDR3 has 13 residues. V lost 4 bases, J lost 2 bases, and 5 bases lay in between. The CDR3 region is CASSGTNTGELFF. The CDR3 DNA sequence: TGTGCCAGCAGTGGGACAAACACCGGGGAGCTGTTTTTT.

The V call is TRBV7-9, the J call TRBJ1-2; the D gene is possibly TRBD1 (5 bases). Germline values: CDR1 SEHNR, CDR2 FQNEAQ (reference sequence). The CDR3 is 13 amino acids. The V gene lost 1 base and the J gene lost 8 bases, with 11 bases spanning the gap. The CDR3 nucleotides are TGTGCCAGCAGCTTAGAAGGGAGGGGAGGCTACACCTTC. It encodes CASSLEGRGGYTF.

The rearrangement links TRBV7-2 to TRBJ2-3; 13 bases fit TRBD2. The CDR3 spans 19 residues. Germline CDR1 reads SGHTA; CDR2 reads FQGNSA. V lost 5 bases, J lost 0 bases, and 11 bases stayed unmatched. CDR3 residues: CASSPTGLAGAYSTDTQYF. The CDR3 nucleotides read TGTGCCAGCAGCCCAACCGGACTAGCGGGGGCATATAGCACAGATACGCAGTATTTT.

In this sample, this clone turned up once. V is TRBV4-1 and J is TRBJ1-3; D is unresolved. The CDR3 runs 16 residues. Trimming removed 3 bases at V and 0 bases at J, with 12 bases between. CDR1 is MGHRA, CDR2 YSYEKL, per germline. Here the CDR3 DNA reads TGCGCCAGCAGCCAGACGCCGGATAACTCTGGAAACACCATATATTTT. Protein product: CASSQTPDNSGNTIYF.

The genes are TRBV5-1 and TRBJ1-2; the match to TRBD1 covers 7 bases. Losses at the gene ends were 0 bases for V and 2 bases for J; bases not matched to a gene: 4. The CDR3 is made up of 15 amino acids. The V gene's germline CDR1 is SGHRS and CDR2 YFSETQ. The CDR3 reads CASSLGGTENYGYTF. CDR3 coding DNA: TGCGCCAGCAGCTTGGGAGGGACAGAGAACTATGGCTACACCTTC.

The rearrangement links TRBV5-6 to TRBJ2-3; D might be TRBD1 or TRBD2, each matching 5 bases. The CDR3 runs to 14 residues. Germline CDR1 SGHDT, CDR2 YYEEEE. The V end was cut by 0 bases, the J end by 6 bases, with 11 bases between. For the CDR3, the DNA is TGTGCCAGCAGCTTGGTGGGGGAGTCGGATACGCAGTATTTT. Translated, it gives CASSLVGESDTQYF.

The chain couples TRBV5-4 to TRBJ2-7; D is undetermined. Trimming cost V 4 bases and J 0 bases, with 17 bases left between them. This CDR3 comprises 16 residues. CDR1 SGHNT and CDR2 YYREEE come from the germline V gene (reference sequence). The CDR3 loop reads CASSPRPARSSYEQYF. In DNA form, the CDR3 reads TGTGCCAGCAGCCCCCGACCGGCACGATCCTCCTACGAGCAGTACTTC.

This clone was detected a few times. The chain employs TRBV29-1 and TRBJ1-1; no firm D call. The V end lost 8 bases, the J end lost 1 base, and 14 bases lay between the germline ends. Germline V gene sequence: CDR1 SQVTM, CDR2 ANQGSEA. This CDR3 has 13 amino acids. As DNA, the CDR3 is TGCAGCCAAAGGAGGATACCGAACACTGAAGCTTTCTTT. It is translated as CSQRRIPNTEAFF. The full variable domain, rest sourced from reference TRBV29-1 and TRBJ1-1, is SAVISQKPSRDICQRGTSLTIQCQVDSQVTMMFWYRQQPGQSLTLIATANQGSEATYESGFVIDKFPISRPNLTFSTLTVSNMSPEDSSIYLCSQRRIPNTEAFFGQGTRLTVV.

This chain's CDR3 is CASSDSGGSFNEQFF. The CDR3 nucleotides are TGCGCCAGCAGTGATAGCGGGGGGTCGTTTAATGAGCAGTTCTTC. The chain has TRBV10-1 and TRBJ2-1; 10 bases fit TRBD2. Losses at the gene ends were 3 bases for V and 7 bases for J; bases not matched to a gene: 6. CDR1 is WNHNN, CDR2 SYGVQD, per germline (reference sequence). CDR3 length: 15 amino acids.

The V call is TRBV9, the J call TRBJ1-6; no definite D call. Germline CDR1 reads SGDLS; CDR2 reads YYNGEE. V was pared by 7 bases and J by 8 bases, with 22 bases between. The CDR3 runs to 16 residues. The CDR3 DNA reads TGTGCCAGCTCCGAGGCCGGTGGCTTAGGTTATTCACCCCTCCACTTT. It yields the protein CASSEAGGLGYSPLHF.